The TCR beta chain under discussion was sequenced for a study of breast tumors, draining lymph nodes, adjacent tissues. TCRdb recomputed calls from the multiplex PCR reads with MiXCR, one row per CDR3 protein. The sample shows 150,000 to 200,000 distinct CDR3 sequences, around a third of them seen only once. Axillary draining lymph nodes of breast cancer patients supplied the node samples. CDR1 and CDR2 from the germline V gene are SQVTM and ANQGSEA. V lost 4 bases, J lost 8 bases, and 14 bases lay in between. The CDR3 loop spans 12 amino acids. This clonotype was seen repeatedly, ten times or more. The antigen is unknown. Study observations and caveats: Compared with basal-like, luminal-like tumors shared significantly more repertoire with nontumor tissue.

The origin of this receptor is a female donor with breast cancer. Some clones in this sample may be carry-over from other donors' samples. The material sequenced was axillary lymph node tissue. The V call is TRBV29-1, the J call TRBJ1-2, with D perhaps TRBD1 (6 bases). The DNA for the CDR3 is TGCAGCGTTGGAGGACAGAGGGGCGGCTACACCTTC. Translated: CSVGGQRGGYTF. Combining the CDR3 with reference TRBV29-1 and TRBJ1-2 gives the whole variable domain SAVISQKPSRDICQRGTSLTIQCQVDSQVTMMFWYRQQPGQSLTLIATANQGSEATYESGFVIDKFPISRPNLTFSTLTVSNMSPEDSSIYLCSVGGQRGGYTFGSGTRLTVV.